Each of the 12 T cell receptor beta chains below was sequenced from the same sample in a study of T cells after posttransplantation cyclophosphamide. The method was immunoSEQ multiplex PCR; TCRdb's version includes in-frame clones alone and lacks a portion of them. The table shows about 47,000 clones, with 85% to 95% occurring only once. Sequencing was carried out using PBMCs. Receptors originate from a woman under 40 in good health and a related stem cell transplant donor.

DNA for the CDR3: TGTGCCAGCAGCATTATATCGGGACAAGTCTATGGCTACACCTTC. Amino acids: CASSIISGQVYGYTF. The chain recombines TRBV5-6 with TRBJ1-2; maybe TRBD1 (6 bases). This CDR3 comprises 15 residues. The V end lost 4 bases, the J end lost 4 bases, and 17 bases lay between the germline ends. The V gene's germline CDR1 is SGHDT and CDR2 YYEEEE.

The chain carries TRBV27 and TRBJ2-5; 10 positions match TRBD2. The CDR3 spans 17 residues. Germline trimming cut 5 bases from V and 2 bases from J; bases unmatched to any gene: 11. Looked up from germline, CDR1 is MNHEY and CDR2 is SMNVEV (reference sequence). In nucleotides, the CDR3 is TGTGCCAGCAGTCCCCGGGTGACTAGCGGGCCACAAGAGACCCAGTACTTC. This codes for CASSPRVTSGPQETQYF.

This chain connects TRBV18 to TRBJ2-2; possibly TRBD2 for D (5 bases). Looked up from germline, CDR1 is KGHSH and CDR2 is LQKENI. The CDR3 has 14 residues. The V and J ends lost 1 base and 4 bases respectively, with 7 bases between them. CDR3 sequence: CASSPLGLTGELFF. CDR3 DNA: TGTGCCAGCTCACCACTCGGACTCACCGGGGAGCTGTTTTTT. Variable domain in full (rest from reference TRBV18 and TRBJ2-2): NAGVMQNPRHLVRRRGQEARLRCSPMKGHSHVYWYRQLPEEGLKFMVYLQKENIIDESGMPKERFSAEFPKEGPSILRIQQVVRGDSAAYFCASSPLGLTGELFFGEGSRLTVL.

The V call is TRBV10-3, the J call TRBJ1-3, with D possibly TRBD1 on 6 matching bases. Trimming took off 7 bases at V and 0 bases at J, with 13 bases between the two ends. Germline V gene lookup returns CDR1 ENHRY and CDR2 SYGVKD. The CDR3 totals 15 residues. The chain's CDR3 is CAITPRTVSGNTIYF. The CDR3, as DNA: TGTGCCATCACCCCCCGGACAGTCTCTGGAAACACCATATATTTT.

The chain employs TRBV9 and TRBJ2-5, with D perhaps TRBD1 (5 bases). V gave up 0 bases and J gave up 5 bases, with 14 bases separating them. This CDR3 is built from 15 residues. The V gene's germline CDR1 is SGDLS and CDR2 YYNGEE. The chain's CDR3 is CASSVAGTGKETQYF. The CDR3 DNA sequence: TGTGCCAGCAGCGTAGCAGGAACAGGAAAGGAGACCCAGTACTTC.

J is TRBJ1-2 and V is TRBV7-9; D unresolved. From germline, CDR1 is SEHNR and CDR2 FQNEAQ (reference sequence). This CDR3 region has 14 residues. Trimming pared 5 bases from V and 1 base from J, leaving 11 bases between. CDR3 sequence (DNA): TGTGCCAGCAGCCCATCAGGCCTTAACTATGGCTACACCTTC. This sequence encodes CASSPSGLNYGYTF.

The rearrangement uses TRBV6-5 and TRBJ1-2; 9 bases are a match to TRBD1. The germline V gene encodes CDR1 MNHEY and CDR2 SVGAGI. The CDR3 spans 14 residues. With V trimmed by 6 bases and J by 8 bases, 10 bases remained unmatched. CDR3 sequence: CASRTGQGQNGYTF. The CDR3 DNA sequence: TGTGCCAGCAGGACCGGACAGGGGCAAAACGGCTACACCTTC.

Only one count was recorded for this clone. The CDR3 nucleotides are TGTGCCAGCAGTGAGACTAGCGGGGGCCAAGAGACCCAGTACTTC. Residues: CASSETSGGQETQYF. This chain connects TRBV6-4 to TRBJ2-5; 12 nucleotides align to TRBD2. Trimming at V came to 3 bases and at J to 1 base, leaving 0 bases not matched to a gene. The CDR3 is 15 amino acids. Germline V gene data show CDR1 as MRHNA and CDR2 as SNTAGT.

The chain joins TRBV7-9 to TRBJ2-2; maybe TRBD2 (5 bases). Germline CDR1 SEHNR, CDR2 FQNEAQ (reference sequence). The CDR3 is 14 amino acids. V lost 1 base and J 4 bases, leaving 7 bases between the germline ends. This CDR3 reads CASSLEAGTGELFF. DNA of the CDR3: TGTGCCAGCAGCTTAGAGGCGGGCACCGGGGAGCTGTTTTTT.

This chain uses TRBV18 with TRBJ1-4, with TRBD1 as a possible D gene (6 bases). V lost 4 bases to trimming and J lost 0 bases, with 12 bases between them. This CDR3 is built from 16 residues. Germline CDR1 and CDR2: KGHSH and LQKENI. The CDR3 sequence: CASSRGQSATNEKLFF. The DNA of the CDR3 is TGTGCCAGCTCACGAGGACAGTCTGCAACTAATGAAAAACTGTTTTTT.

This rearrangement joins TRBV20-1 to TRBJ1-2, with D maybe TRBD1 (6 bases). Germline-derived CDR1 and CDR2 are DFQATT and SNEGSKA (reference sequence). The V and J ends lost 5 bases and 8 bases respectively, with 12 bases between them. The length of the CDR3 is 11 residues. Here the CDR3 DNA reads TGCAGTGCTCTCAGGGGCGGCGGCTACACCTTC. As protein: CSALRGGGYTF.

This chain connects TRBV10-3 to TRBJ2-7; D is undetermined. Germline loops: CDR1 ENHRY, CDR2 SYGVKD. The CDR3 is 19 residues long. V lost 2 bases and J lost 0, with 23 bases in between. Here the CDR3 DNA reads TGTGCCATCAGTGAGATGAAGGAGACCTCTCACTCCGACTCCTACGAGCAGTACTTC. Translated: CAISEMKETSHSDSYEQYF.